This T cell receptor (beta chain) comes out of a study of blood T cells in healthy people across ages. From germline, CDR1 is SNHLY and CDR2 FYNNEI. Deletions cut 11 bases from V and 5 bases from J, with 21 bases between. The CDR3 length is 15 residues. A second PCR, run for roughly 7 to 12 cycles, used a sample-barcoded 5' primer plus a J-beta primer mix. The template-switch adaptor was a 5' adaptor with 12 random nucleotides. It tagged each cDNA molecule. TCRdb re-called the 5' RACE reads with MiXCR, one entry per CDR3 protein. The data hold hundreds of thousands of distinct CDR3 sequences, with roughly half observed a single time. The study isolated at least 7 million PBMCs from each sample.

This sequence joins TRBV2 and TRBJ2-2; D may match TRBD1 or TRBD2 (6 bases each). This receptor was identified in a woman older than 75 in good health. Sample: blood. CDR3 sequence reads: CAGTGAPQGTGELFF. CDR3 nucleotides: TGTGCCGGGACTGGGGCTCCCCAGGGGACCGGGGAGCTGTTTTTT.